This T cell receptor beta chain was found in a study of Ad26.COV2.S vaccination and SARS-CoV-2 variants. The wider study: Intramuscular Ad26.COV2.S at 5x10^10 or 1x10^11 viral particles.

The treatment here: roughly 18 received Ad26.COV2.S at low or high dose, single or two shots; 5 received placebo; per-sample allocation not given. It was on day 63 after the first vaccine or placebo injection that samples were taken. Points from the study as a whole: Considerable breadth of spike-specific CD8+ and CD4+ T cell responses has reportedly been documented following vaccination. Assessments of TCR breadth and depth may have underestimated the total T cell responses. Spike-specific TCR breadth was greater after Ad26.COV2.S than placebo.

The assay was immunoSEQ multiplex PCR, and TCRdb's table has in-frame clones only and misses some. The repertoire has about 350,000 clones, roughly 90% of them found once; the top ten carry 5%. V dropped 3 bases and J dropped 4 bases, with 13 bases sitting between them. There are 14 residues in the CDR3. Germline lookup yields CDR1 WSHSY and CDR2 SAAADI. On this clone itself: Antigen specificity is unknown.

This chain links TRBV10-2 with TRBJ2-7, with D perhaps being TRBD1 or TRBD2 (5 bases each). The sequences come from peripheral blood, collected in a trial of Ad26.COV2.S vaccine versus placebo. The sequence was obtained from a person between 18 and 59 years old who received the Ad26.COV2.S COVID-19 vaccine or a placebo. In DNA form, the CDR3 reads TGCGCCAGCAGTGACCACTGGGGGTCGTACGAGCAGTACTTC. Protein product: CASSDHWGSYEQYF.